Listed here are 24 T cell receptor beta chains from one sample, sequenced in a study of cytomegalovirus exposure and HLA in healthy donors. PCR used 60 Vbeta primers and 13 Jbeta primers. Sequencing was performed with immunoSEQ multiplex PCR; in TCRdb, only in-frame clones are kept and a portion is missing. The table includes around 130,000 clones, 66% detected once. Material for sequencing was PBMCs. Receptors originate from a woman aged 60-75 years in good health and CMV-seronegative.

The chain recombines TRBV7-9 with TRBJ2-4; 9 nucleotides match TRBD1. Trimming took 5 bases from V and 3 from J; bases not matched to a gene: 8. The CDR3 spans 16 residues. Per germline, CDR1 SEHNR and CDR2 FQNEAQ (reference sequence). CDR3 nucleotides: TGTGCCAGCAGCGCGGACAGGGGATGGGACAAAAACATTCAGTACTTC. Residues: CASSADRGWDKNIQYF.

This sequence joins TRBV28 and TRBJ1-5, with D possibly being TRBD1 (5 bases). The CDR3 spans 15 residues. Germline CDR1 and CDR2: MDHEN and SYDVKM. V lost 1 base, J lost 4 bases, and 11 bases lay in between. The CDR3, as DNA: TGTGCCAGCAGTTTATCGCCTCAGGGTAATCAGCCCCAGCATTTT. It translates to CASSLSPQGNQPQHF.

This clone was seen only a few times. The gene calls are TRBV6-5 and TRBJ2-1, with D possibly matching TRBD2 (5 bases). CDR1 is MNHEY and CDR2 is SVGAGI in the germline V gene. The ends were cut back, 2 bases at V and 5 bases at J, with 16 bases in the middle. CDR3 size: 16 residues. The CDR3 protein is CASSYRGQSAHNEQFF. In nucleotides, the CDR3 is TGTGCCAGCAGTTACCGAGGGCAGTCCGCCCACAATGAGCAGTTCTTC.

This clone appeared a few times. The rearrangement joins TRBV19 to TRBJ2-3; TRBD2 aligns across 7 bases. This CDR3 has 14 residues. Looked up from germline, CDR1 is LNHDA and CDR2 is SQIVND (reference sequence). J gave up 2 bases and V 5 bases, and 4 bases lay outside the gene matches. The CDR3 region has the DNA TGTGCCAGTAGTCGGGGGGACCTCACAGATACGCAGTATTTT. This codes for CASSRGDLTDTQYF.

This clone was seen a handful of times. The V gene is TRBV5-1, the J gene TRBJ1-2; 8 bases fit TRBD1. The CDR3 totals 15 residues. V lost 0 bases to trimming and J lost 8 bases; unmatched junction nucleotides: 9. The germline V gene encodes CDR1 SGHRS and CDR2 YFSETQ. CDR3 nucleotides: TGCGCCAGCAGCTTGGCCGTGGGGACAGGATCCGGCTACACCTTC. It specifies CASSLAVGTGSGYTF.

V gene TRBV7-9 combines with J gene TRBJ2-3; 10 bases fit TRBD2. The CDR3 runs 15 residues. Germline CDR1 SEHNR, CDR2 FQNEAQ (reference sequence). J gave up 4 bases and V 5 bases, and 6 bases lay outside the gene matches. The CDR3: CASSRAGGGADTQYF. The CDR3 DNA follows: TGTGCCAGCAGCCGAGCGGGAGGGGGGGCAGATACGCAGTATTTT.

The J gene is TRBJ1-1, the V gene TRBV6-1; no clear D gene. This CDR3 region has 14 residues. V lost 6 bases, J lost 2 bases, and 13 bases lay in between. The germline gives CDR1 MNHNS, CDR2 SASEGT. The CDR3 coding sequence is TGTGCCAGCAGACCCGGGTCCCAAAACACTGAAGCTTTCTTT. The encoded protein is CASRPGSQNTEAFF.

The chain couples TRBV5-1 to TRBJ2-7; D remains unclear. Deletions cut 4 bases from V and 3 bases from J, with 14 bases between. The CDR3 is 14 residues long. Looked up from germline, CDR1 is SGHRS and CDR2 is YFSETQ. CDR3 nucleotides: TGCGCCAGCAGCCCCCCGGGTCGCAGCTACGAGCAGTACTTC. Its translation: CASSPPGRSYEQYF.

This chain connects TRBV5-6 to TRBJ2-7; possible D gene TRBD2, 6 bases. Germline lookup yields CDR1 SGHDT and CDR2 YYEEEE. The V end lost 4 bases, the J end lost 3 bases, and 11 bases lay between the germline ends. CDR3 length: 13 amino acids. The CDR3: CASSAGLNYEQYF. The CDR3 DNA reads TGTGCCAGCAGCGCGGGACTCAACTACGAGCAGTACTTC.

The chain couples TRBV11-2 to TRBJ1-2, with 8 bases identical to TRBD1. This CDR3 region has 13 residues. Germline V gene lookup returns CDR1 SGHAT and CDR2 FQNNGV. V shed 5 bases, J shed 7 bases, and the junction held 6 bases outside the gene matches. CDR3 in amino acids: CASSLGQGSGYTF. The CDR3 DNA follows: TGTGCCAGCAGCCTCGGACAGGGTAGTGGCTACACCTTC.

J is TRBJ1-1 and V is TRBV6-5; D is undetermined. The CDR3 contains 13 residues. CDR1 is MNHEY and CDR2 is SVGAGI in the germline V gene. The V end was cut by 6 bases, the J end by 7 bases, with 15 bases between. CDR3 residues: CASSPIRGIEAFF. CDR3 sequence (DNA): TGTGCCAGCAGCCCGATCCGAGGGATTGAAGCTTTCTTT.

V usage is TRBV10-3 and J usage is TRBJ2-7, with D maybe TRBD2 (6 bases). The CDR3 is 15 amino acids. V dropped 0 bases and J dropped 3 bases, with 12 bases sitting between them. Germline V gene data show CDR1 as ENHRY and CDR2 as SYGVKD. The CDR3, as DNA: TGTGCCATCAGTGAGTCCCCGGGAGATCACTACGAGCAGTACTTC. Its protein product is CAISESPGDHYEQYF.

This rearrangement joins TRBV5-1 to TRBJ1-2; D call uncertain. V lost 4 bases and J lost 5, with 12 bases in between. The CDR3 covers 13 residues. Germline V lookup: CDR1 SGHRS, CDR2 YFSETQ. CDR3 in DNA: TGCGCCAGCAGCCTGGACGGGGAATATGGCTACACCTTC. Protein product: CASSLDGEYGYTF.

Notes on this clone: Its ends do not fully match the called genes, so a read error is possible. The J gene is TRBJ1-1, the V gene TRBV7-9; 7 bases align to TRBD1. Germline values: CDR1 SEHNR, CDR2 FQNEAQ (reference sequence). The CDR3 is 12 residues long. This chain's CDR3 is CSSRDSNTEAFF. The CDR3 coding sequence is TGTTCCAGCAGGGACAGCAACACTGAAGCTTTCTTT. Together with reference TRBV7-9 and TRBJ1-1, the CDR3 gives the full variable domain: DTGVSQNPRHKITKRGQNVTFRCDPISEHNRLYWYRQTLGQGPEFLTYFQNEAQLEKSRLLSDRFSAERPKGSFSTLEIQRTEQGDSAMYLCSSRDSNTEAFFGQGTRLTVV.

The chain links TRBV6-5 to TRBJ2-5; tentative D call: TRBD1 (5 bases). This CDR3 spans 13 amino acids. Germline CDR1 is MNHEY and CDR2 is SVGAGI. Trimming shortened V by 6 bases and J by 5 bases, and 13 bases separated the two germline ends. CDR3 protein: CASRVTALETQYF. CDR3 nucleotides: TGTGCCAGCAGGGTGACAGCCCTGGAGACCCAGTACTTC.

Points on this clone: Additional DNA sequences in this sample encode the identical CDR3. The chain employs TRBV6-5 and TRBJ1-1, with D possibly matching TRBD1 (5 bases). Germline V gene lookup returns CDR1 MNHEY and CDR2 SVGAGI. Trimming took off 6 bases at V and 4 bases at J, with 12 bases between the two ends. This CDR3 spans 13 amino acids. As DNA, the CDR3 is TGTGCCAGCAGAAGGGGAAGGAGCACTGAAGCTTTCTTT. Its translation is CASRRGRSTEAFF.

The chain links TRBV5-4 to TRBJ2-3; 10 nucleotides line up with TRBD2. The CDR3 consists of 16 residues. The V gene end was trimmed by 4 bases and the J gene end by 6 bases; junction bases not matched to a gene: 11. Germline lookup yields CDR1 SGHNT and CDR2 YYREEE (reference sequence). The CDR3 sequence is CASSGNPSGRLDTQYF. The CDR3 nucleotides read TGTGCCAGCAGCGGCAACCCTAGCGGGAGACTCGATACGCAGTATTTT.

Concerning this clone: Other nucleotide sequences from this sample produce the same CDR3. J is TRBJ1-1 and V is TRBV7-2, with unresolved D. V was clipped by 0 bases and J by 1 base, with 3 bases between them. There are 13 residues in the CDR3. Germline V gene lookup returns CDR1 SGHTA and CDR2 FQGNSA. The CDR3 coding sequence is TGTGCCAGCAGCTTAGCCCGGAACACTGAAGCTTTCTTT. Protein product: CASSLARNTEAFF.

The chain is built from TRBV7-8 and TRBJ2-3; D remains unclear. Germline V gene lookup returns CDR1 SGHVS and CDR2 FQNEAQ. Trimming took off 0 bases at V and 6 bases at J, with 7 bases between the two ends. The CDR3 has 13 residues. The CDR3 spells CASSLATQDTQYF. The CDR3 DNA reads as TGTGCCAGCAGCTTAGCGACACAGGATACGCAGTATTTT.

A few counts support this clone. The rearrangement uses TRBV9 and TRBJ2-3; 11 nucleotides match TRBD2. Trimming removed 2 bases from V and 7 bases from J; junction bases left unmatched: 6. The CDR3 spans 15 residues. The V gene's germline CDR1 is SGDLS and CDR2 YYNGEE. The DNA of the CDR3 is TGTGCCAGCAGCGTTGATGGACTAGCGGGCCATACGCAGTATTTT. Translation gives CASSVDGLAGHTQYF.

The rearrangement links TRBV7-8 to TRBJ2-5; 15 bases fit TRBD2. This CDR3 contains 16 residues. Trimming took 5 bases from V and 7 from J; bases not matched to a gene: 8. Germline V gene sequence: CDR1 SGHVS, CDR2 FQNEAQ. The CDR3 is CASSVAGLAGGATQYF. In DNA form, the CDR3 reads TGTGCCAGCAGCGTCGCGGGACTAGCGGGGGGCGCGACCCAGTACTTC. The variable domain in full, completed from reference TRBV7-8 and TRBJ2-5, reads GAGVSQSPRYKVAKRGQDVALRCDPISGHVSLFWYQQALGQGPEFLTYFQNEAQLDKSGLPSDRFFAERPEGSVSTLKIQRTQQEDSAVYLCASSVAGLAGGATQYFGPGTRLLVL.

The chain carries TRBV7-3 and TRBJ2-3, with TRBD2 matching over 7 bases. Germline V gene lookup returns CDR1 SGHTA and CDR2 FQGTGA. V lost 9 bases to trimming and J lost 1 base; unmatched junction nucleotides: 4. The CDR3 is 13 residues long. The CDR3 loop is CASAGVRTDTQYF. CDR3 DNA: TGTGCCAGTGCGGGGGTCCGCACAGATACGCAGTATTTT.

The chain combines TRBV15 with TRBJ2-5, with D maybe TRBD2 (6 bases). Germline V gives CDR1 LNHNV, CDR2 YYDKDF (reference sequence). Trimming took off 1 base at V and 2 bases at J, with 14 bases between the two ends. This CDR3 has 16 residues. CDR3 nucleotides: TGTGCCACCAGCAGAGGTGGCGGGACTCCTCAAGAGACCCAGTACTTC. Translation: CATSRGGGTPQETQYF.

J is TRBJ1-2 and V is TRBV5-1; 7 bases are a match to TRBD1. CDR3 length equals 15 residues. Germline V CDR1 and CDR2: SGHRS, YFSETQ. V shed 4 bases and J 5 bases; nucleotides not matched to a gene: 11. The CDR3 coding sequence is TGCGCCAGCAGCCACCTTGGGGACAGACTTTATGGCTACACCTTC. Translation gives CASSHLGDRLYGYTF. The whole variable domain, remainder taken from reference TRBV5-1 and TRBJ1-2, is KAGVTQTPRYLIKTRGQQVTLSCSPISGHRSVSWYQQTPGQGLQFLFEYFSETQRNKGNFPGRFSGRQFSNSRSEMNVSTLELGDSALYLCASSHLGDRLYGYTFGSGTRLTVV.